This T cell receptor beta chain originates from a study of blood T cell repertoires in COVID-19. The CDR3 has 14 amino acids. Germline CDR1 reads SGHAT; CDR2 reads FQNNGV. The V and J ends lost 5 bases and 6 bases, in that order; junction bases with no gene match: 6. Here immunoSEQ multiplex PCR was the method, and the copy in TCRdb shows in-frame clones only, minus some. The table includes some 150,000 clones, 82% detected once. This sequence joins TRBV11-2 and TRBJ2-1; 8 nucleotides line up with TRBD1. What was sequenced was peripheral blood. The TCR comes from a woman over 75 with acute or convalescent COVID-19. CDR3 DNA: TGTGCCAGCAGCCACCGAGGACAGGGCAATGAGCAGTTCTTC. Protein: CASSHRGQGNEQFF.